These 29 T cell receptor beta chains came from one sample sequenced in a study of Graves' ophthalmopathy and Graves' hyperthyroidism. Investigators amplified TCR beta CDR3 regions from RNA transcripts. An initial RT-PCR round employing HTBI primers preceded a second-round multiplex PCR. Each CDR3 protein gets one entry after TCRdb re-called the multiplex PCR reads with MiXCR. The repertoire holds 200,000 to 300,000 distinct CDR3 sequences, with around 42% as singletons. Sequenced: peripheral blood. These receptors all stem from an adult man with Graves' ophthalmopathy.

The chain carries TRBV13 and TRBJ2-5; D not certain. The CDR3 spans 14 residues. Deletions cut 4 bases from V and 1 base from J, with 10 bases between. Germline values: CDR1 PRHDT, CDR2 FYEKMQ (reference sequence). CDR3 sequence (DNA): TGTGCCAGCAGCTCGACACGTAGCCAAGAGACCCAGTACTTC. This codes for CASSSTRSQETQYF.

The chain combines TRBV5-1 with TRBJ1-4; 8 nucleotides match TRBD1. The V gene's germline CDR1 is SGHRS and CDR2 YFSETQ. The J segment lost 8 bases and the V segment lost 4 bases, leaving 13 bases of the junction unmatched. This CDR3 region has 16 residues. The DNA of the CDR3 is TGCGCCAGCAGCCGACTATCGGGACAGGCAGGAGAAAAACTGTTTTTT. Protein: CASSRLSGQAGEKLFF.

The chain carries TRBV2 and TRBJ1-4, with D hard to call. CDR1 and CDR2 (germline): SNHLY, FYNNEI. Trimming shortened V by 5 bases and J by 0 bases, and 13 bases separated the two germline ends. The CDR3 has 16 residues. The CDR3 region has the DNA TGTGCCAGCAGTCCTAGCGGGAGTCCAACTAATGAAAAACTGTTTTTT. Residues: CASSPSGSPTNEKLFF. Supplemented by reference TRBV2 and TRBJ1-4, the full variable domain reads EPEVTQTPSHQVTQMGQEVILRCVPISNHLYFYWYRQILGQKVEFLVSFYNNEISEKSEIFDDQFSVERPDGSNFTLKIRSTKLEDSAMYFCASSPSGSPTNEKLFFGSGTQLSVL.

This chain connects TRBV12-3 or TRBV12-4 to TRBJ2-5, with D perhaps TRBD2 (5 bases). CDR3 length equals 11 residues. Trimming removed 4 bases from V and 7 bases from J, with 7 bases in between. The CDR3 DNA reads as TGTGCCAGCAGTTACGGAGGGACCCAGTACTTC. It codes for CASSYGGTQYF.

The chain employs TRBV7-9 and TRBJ2-7; the D gene is possibly TRBD2 (5 bases). V was shortened by 5 bases and J by 2 bases, with 16 bases between the two germline ends. CDR3 size: 15 residues. Per germline, CDR1 SEHNR and CDR2 FQNEAQ (reference sequence). CDR3 residues: CASSPEGLAAYEQYF. The CDR3 coding sequence is TGTGCCAGCAGCCCCGAAGGGCTAGCAGCCTACGAGCAGTACTTC.

This clonotype has at least ten counts. The V call is TRBV2, the J call TRBJ1-5; D call uncertain. The germline V and J ends were trimmed by 8 bases and 7 bases, with 15 bases remaining between them. CDR1 is SNHLY, CDR2 FYNNEI, per germline. The CDR3 has 13 amino acids. CDR3 sequence: CASQHRGVQPQHF. The CDR3 nucleotides read TGTGCCAGCCAACATCGAGGCGTCCAGCCCCAGCATTTT. The variable domain in full, completed from reference TRBV2 and TRBJ1-5, reads EPEVTQTPSHQVTQMGQEVILRCVPISNHLYFYWYRQILGQKVEFLVSFYNNEISEKSEIFDDQFSVERPDGSNFTLKIRSTKLEDSAMYFCASQHRGVQPQHFGDGTRLSIL.

This clonotype was detected many times. V gene TRBV25-1 combines with J gene TRBJ2-5, with TRBD2 identical over 9 bases. From germline, CDR1 is MGHDK and CDR2 SYGVNS. The CDR3 covers 16 residues. Losses at the gene ends were 1 base for V and 4 bases for J; bases not matched to a gene: 7. The CDR3 here is CASSEWVLAGVETQYF. CDR3 bases: TGTGCCAGCAGTGAATGGGTGTTAGCGGGAGTAGAGACCCAGTACTTC.

This clonotype occurred a few times. The genes are TRBV7-6 and TRBJ2-5; D uncertain. The germline gives CDR1 SGHVS, CDR2 FNYEAQ. Trimming removed 1 base at V and 9 bases at J, with 9 bases between. CDR3 length equals 12 residues. As DNA, the CDR3 is TGTGCCAGCAGCTTAGAGGGAAGAGCCCAGTACTTC. It yields the protein CASSLEGRAQYF. The full variable domain, rest sourced from reference TRBV7-6 and TRBJ2-5, is GAGVSQSPRYKVTKRGQDVALRCDPISGHVSLYWYRQALGQGPEFLTYFNYEAQQDKSGLPNDRFSAERPEGSISTLTIQRTEQRDSAMYRCASSLEGRAQYFGPGTRLLVL.

The chain combines TRBV5-1 with TRBJ1-2; D is perhaps TRBD1 (6 bases). The germline CDR1 and CDR2 sequences are SGHRS and YFSETQ. V was cut by 0 bases and J by 2 bases, with 11 bases left in between. This CDR3 spans 15 amino acids. In DNA, the CDR3 is TGCGCCAGCAGCTTGGACAGGGTTTCGAACTATGGCTACACCTTC. Its protein product is CASSLDRVSNYGYTF.

The chain uses TRBV12-5 and TRBJ1-2; 7 bases line up with TRBD1. From germline, CDR1 is LGHNT and CDR2 FRNRAP. This CDR3 region has 13 residues. Trimming cost V 5 bases and J 4 bases; bases outside gene matches: 4. The CDR3 sequence is CASGPRQGYGYTF. CDR3 nucleotides: TGTGCTAGTGGTCCCCGACAGGGCTATGGCTACACCTTC.

This chain connects TRBV20-1 to TRBJ1-5, with no clear D. V lost 3 bases to trimming and J lost 3 bases, with 9 bases between them. Germline V gene data show CDR1 as DFQATT and CDR2 as SNEGSKA (reference sequence). CDR3 length: 13 residues. The CDR3 reads CSASGNYNQPQHF. DNA for the CDR3: TGCAGTGCTAGCGGGAATTACAATCAGCCCCAGCATTTT.

The chain is built from TRBV28 and TRBJ1-1; perhaps TRBD1 as D (5 bases). Germline V CDR1 and CDR2: MDHEN, SYDVKM. CDR3 length: 14 amino acids. V was trimmed by 4 bases and J by 3 bases, leaving 12 bases between them. The CDR3 protein is CASSSPGRDTEAFF. CDR3 DNA sequence: TGTGCCAGCAGTTCCCCCGGCAGGGACACTGAAGCTTTCTTT. Supplemented by reference TRBV28 and TRBJ1-1, the full variable domain reads DVKVTQSSRYLVKRTGEKVFLECVQDMDHENMFWYRQDPGLGLRLIYFSYDVKMKEKGDIPEGYSVSREKKERFSLILESASTNQTSMYLCASSSPGRDTEAFFGQGTRLTVV.

The rearrangement joins TRBV19 to TRBJ2-2; D is unclear. The length of the CDR3 is 15 residues. V shed 2 bases and J shed 11 bases, with 18 bases lying between them. CDR1 is LNHDA, CDR2 SQIVND, per germline (reference sequence). The CDR3 coding sequence is TGTGCCAGTAGTATACAGGCAGGATGGACGGACGAGCTGTTTTTT. It specifies CASSIQAGWTDELFF.

The chain has TRBV9 and TRBJ1-4, with TRBD1 matching 10 bases. The CDR3 loop spans 15 amino acids. CDR1 is SGDLS and CDR2 is YYNGEE in the germline V gene. With 0 bases clipped from V and 8 bases from J, the junction kept 4 bases outside the gene matches. The CDR3, as DNA: TGTGCCAGCAGCGTAGCTGGGACAGGGGACGAAAAACTGTTTTTT. This gives the protein CASSVAGTGDEKLFF.

This chain links TRBV20-1 with TRBJ1-1; D might be TRBD1 (6 bases). This CDR3 is 12 amino acids long. The germline V and J ends were trimmed by 5 bases and 7 bases, with 14 bases remaining between them. Germline V lookup: CDR1 DFQATT, CDR2 SNEGSKA (reference sequence). CDR3 region: CSAGPDSHEAFF. DNA of the CDR3: TGCAGTGCTGGACCGGACAGCCATGAAGCTTTCTTT.

Details on this clonotype: This may be a read error, as it is one base from a much larger clone. The CDR3 region is CASSFYREGTQYF. For the CDR3, the DNA is TGTGCCAGCAGCTTTTACAGGGAGGGGACCCAGTACTTC. V is TRBV7-2 and J is TRBJ2-5, with D possibly being TRBD2 (7 bases). The CDR3 extends over 13 amino acids. The V gene lost 3 bases and the J gene lost 7 bases, with 12 bases spanning the gap. The germline V gene has CDR1 SGHTA and CDR2 FQGNSA. Complete variable domain (other parts from reference TRBV7-2 and TRBJ2-5): GAGVSQSPSNKVTEKGKDVELRCDPISGHTALYWYRQSLGQGLEFLIYFQGNSAPDKSGLPSDRFSAERTGGSVSTLTIQRTQQEDSAVYLCASSFYREGTQYFGPGTRLLVL.

This clonotype appeared once. The chain carries TRBV7-4 and TRBJ2-3; the D gene is possibly TRBD1 (5 bases). CDR3 length: 13 residues. V shed 7 bases and J shed 2 bases, with 10 bases lying between them. Germline V lookup: CDR1 SGHVT, CDR2 SQSDAQ. The CDR3 loop is CASTSRATDTQYF. CDR3 nucleotide sequence: TGTGCCAGCACCTCCAGGGCCACAGATACGCAGTATTTT.

This sequence joins TRBV2 and TRBJ1-6; no firm D call. The CDR3 extends over 13 amino acids. V was cut by 6 bases and J by 5 bases, with 8 bases left in between. Germline assignment: CDR1 SNHLY and CDR2 FYNNEI. Here the CDR3 reads CASRPLNNSPLHF. The DNA for the CDR3 is TGTGCCAGCAGGCCCCTAAATAATTCACCCCTCCACTTT.

The genes are TRBV2 and TRBJ1-5; D not certain. CDR1 and CDR2 from the germline V gene are SNHLY and FYNNEI. The CDR3 spans 15 residues. V was cut by 3 bases and J by 4 bases, with 13 bases left in between. The DNA of the CDR3 is TGTGCCAGCAGTGAGGGCAACGGAGTAAATCAGCCCCAGCATTTT. It is translated as CASSEGNGVNQPQHF.

The chain couples TRBV6-6 to TRBJ1-2; D not certain. The CDR3 has 12 residues. Germline assignment: CDR1 MNHNY and CDR2 SVGAGI (reference sequence). The germline V and J ends were trimmed by 0 bases and 8 bases, with 7 bases remaining between them. In DNA, the CDR3 is TGTGCCAGCAGTTACTCGAGGGAGGGCTACACCTTC. Its protein product is CASSYSREGYTF.

The chain has TRBV20-1 and TRBJ1-1; D may be TRBD1 (5 bases). The CDR3 has 14 residues. The V end lost 3 bases, the J end lost 0 bases, and 11 bases lay between the germline ends. Germline V gene lookup returns CDR1 DFQATT and CDR2 SNEGSKA (reference sequence). Here the CDR3 DNA reads TGCAGTGCTAGCGCAGGGAAATTGAACACTGAAGCTTTCTTT. It is translated as CSASAGKLNTEAFF.

This sequence joins TRBV4-1 and TRBJ2-7; 7 bases line up with TRBD2. Per germline, CDR1 MGHRA and CDR2 YSYEKL. J gave up 2 bases and V 5 bases, and 15 bases lay outside the gene matches. This CDR3 contains 17 residues. The CDR3 loop reads CASSSPREGRRTYEQYF. Here the CDR3 DNA reads TGCGCCAGCAGCTCCCCGAGGGAGGGCCGGCGGACCTACGAGCAGTACTTC.

This chain links TRBV12-5 with TRBJ1-2, with 7 bases lining up with TRBD1. Germline loops: CDR1 LGHNT, CDR2 FRNRAP. The CDR3 is made up of 17 amino acids. J gave up 3 bases and V 0 bases, and 10 bases lay outside the gene matches. Here the CDR3 DNA reads TGTGCTAGTGGTTTGGTACTTGGGACAGCCCTGGACTATGGCTACACCTTC. It encodes CASGLVLGTALDYGYTF.

This chain uses TRBV11-3 with TRBJ2-5, with D unresolved. V shed 7 bases and J shed 2 bases, with 8 bases lying between them. This CDR3 region has 12 residues. Germline V gene sequence: CDR1 SGHNT, CDR2 YENEEA. For the CDR3, the DNA is TGTGCCAGCAACTCGGGTCAAGAGACCCAGTACTTC. Its translation: CASNSGQETQYF.

CDR3 coding DNA: TGTGCCAGCAGGGTGGGACAGGGGCTATACGAGCAGTACTTC. Its translation: CASRVGQGLYEQYF. The chain has TRBV2 and TRBJ2-7, with TRBD1 identical over 10 bases. Germline V gene data show CDR1 as SNHLY and CDR2 as FYNNEI. This CDR3 is built from 14 residues. V gave up 6 bases and J gave up 4 bases; unmatched junction bases: 6. Variable domain in full (rest from reference TRBV2 and TRBJ2-7): EPEVTQTPSHQVTQMGQEVILRCVPISNHLYFYWYRQILGQKVEFLVSFYNNEISEKSEIFDDQFSVERPDGSNFTLKIRSTKLEDSAMYFCASRVGQGLYEQYFGPGTRLTVT.

The V call is TRBV29-1, the J call TRBJ2-6; possible D gene TRBD1, 6 bases. The CDR3 has 15 residues. The germline V and J ends were trimmed by 4 bases and 0 bases, with 10 bases remaining between them. Per the germline V gene, CDR1 is SQVTM and CDR2 is ANQGSEA. CDR3 coding DNA: TGCAGCGTTGGAGGGGGATACTCTGGGGCCAACGTCCTGACTTTC. It yields the protein CSVGGGYSGANVLTF.

This clonotype has a handful of counts. The chain is built from TRBV25-1 and TRBJ1-5, with D hard to call. Germline-derived CDR1 and CDR2 are MGHDK and SYGVNS. V lost 0 bases and J lost 3, with 6 bases in between. CDR3 length equals 14 residues. This CDR3 is CASSEYGDNQPQHF. The CDR3 coding sequence is TGTGCCAGCAGTGAATATGGGGACAATCAGCCCCAGCATTTT.

The V and J genes are TRBV15 and TRBJ2-2; TRBD2 aligns across 8 bases. V was clipped by 0 bases and J by 3 bases; unmatched bases: 9. CDR3 length: 18 residues. From germline, CDR1 is LNHNV and CDR2 YYDKDF (reference sequence). The CDR3 nucleotides are TGTGCCACCAGCAGAGAGCGAAGCGGGAGAACCGACACCGGGGAGCTGTTTTTT. The encoded protein is CATSRERSGRTDTGELFF.

This rearrangement joins TRBV5-1 to TRBJ2-7; D uncertain. V lost 0 bases and J 2 bases, leaving 12 bases between the germline ends. The germline gives CDR1 SGHRS, CDR2 YFSETQ. The CDR3 runs 15 residues. CDR3 sequence (DNA): TGCGCCAGCAGCTTGGGGGCAGGCCCTACCTACGAGCAGTACTTC. It specifies CASSLGAGPTYEQYF.